These 2 T cell receptor beta chains were all obtained from the same sample, sequenced in a study of shared clonotypes between healthy human individuals. Libraries were prepared by immunoSEQ multiplex PCR; TCRdb keeps only in-frame clonotypes and omits some of them. The repertoire consists of a few million clones, with approximately 95% occurring once and the leading ten covering 0.3% to 0.4%. The sequenced material came from naive CD4+ T cells from PBMCs. Subset reported: CD45RA+ positively selected. These receptors came from a man aged 18 to 30 in good health. Some clones in this sample may be carry-over from other donors' samples.

The V and J genes are TRBV4-3 and TRBJ1-3; D remains ambiguous. Per the germline V gene, CDR1 is LGHNA and CDR2 is YSLEER. The CDR3 has 13 amino acids. V lost 4 bases and J lost 5, with 9 bases in between. The CDR3 region has the DNA TGCGCCAGCAGCCCGGATATACGAAACACCATATATTTT. Translated, it gives CASSPDIRNTIYF.

A remark on this clone: This sample also contains other DNA sequences that code for the same CDR3. The CDR3 sequence: CASSSGVNEQFF. The DNA of the CDR3 is TGTGCCAGCAGTTCGGGGGTGAATGAGCAGTTCTTC. V and J are TRBV6-5 and TRBJ2-1; a possible D gene is TRBD2 (6 bases). The V end lost 4 bases, the J end lost 7 bases, and 8 bases lay between the germline ends. Germline V lookup: CDR1 MNHEY, CDR2 SVGAGI. The CDR3 extends over 12 amino acids.